This is a list of T cell receptor beta chains from one sample in a study of identical twins. In TCRdb, the 5' RACE reads were re-called with MiXCR into one record per CDR3 protein. The table has around 250,000 distinct CDR3 sequences, more than 9.5% seen once. The sample was also reused in another study, on yellow fever vaccine responses in identical twins.

The source material was memory (CD45RO+) T cells sorted from blood. Receptors originate from a young woman in good health. Each CDR3 is given with its conserved first and last residue. The D gene is left open where the match is weak. Clone size appears in some rows only: once, few, many, or a class for an expanded clone.

cdr3_nt cdr3_aa j_call d_call v_call clone_size
TGTGCCAGCAGCCCACCCGGCCGGCCGAATGAGCAGTTCTTC CASSPPGRPNEQFF TRBJ2-1 - TRBV5-4 -
TGTGCCAGCACCTCGGGGGGAGCCGAGCAGTACTTC CASTSGGAEQYF TRBJ2-7 TRBD2 TRBV12-3/TRBV12-4 many
TGTGCCAGCAGATTCAGCGGGGGTGCTTACAATGAGCAGTTCTTC CASRFSGGAYNEQFF TRBJ2-1 TRBD2 TRBV6-2/TRBV6-3 few
TGCGCCAGCAGCTTGGCCCCGATGCAGGGGTCCGGGGAGCTGTTTTTT CASSLAPMQGSGELFF TRBJ2-2 - TRBV5-1 few
TGCAGCGTTGTCTCGGGCATGGGCACTGAAGCTTTCTTT CSVVSGMGTEAFF TRBJ1-1 - TRBV29-1 -
TGTGCCAGCCGCCCTAGCGGGAGAGAAAGCCACGAGCAGTACTTC CASRPSGRESHEQYF TRBJ2-7 TRBD2 TRBV6-2/TRBV6-3 -
TGCGCCAGCAGCTTCTTAGCGGGATGGAGCACAGATACGCAGTATTTT CASSFLAGWSTDTQYF TRBJ2-3 TRBD2 TRBV5-1 -
TGTGCCAGCAGTTCTCAGGACTCAAACTACAATGAGCAGTTCTTC CASSSQDSNYNEQFF TRBJ2-1 - TRBV27 -
TGTGCCAGCAGCATGCTGACCAGAAGCAATCAGCCCCAGCATTTT CASSMLTRSNQPQHF TRBJ1-5 - TRBV7-2 few
TGCGCCAGCAGCCAAACCGGACCACATACGCAGTATTTT CASSQTGPHTQYF TRBJ2-3 - TRBV5-1 many
TGTGCCAGCAGCCAAGATGGCGGGGGGGCGGACTATGAGCAGTTCTTC CASSQDGGGADYEQFF TRBJ2-1 TRBD2 TRBV4-2 few
TGTGCCAGCAGCCCAAGGGGGACAGGGCCCTACGAGCAGTACTTC CASSPRGTGPYEQYF TRBJ2-7 TRBD1 TRBV11-2 few
TGCGCCAGCAGCCAAGGGGGACAGGGCGACTACGAGCAGTACTTC CASSQGGQGDYEQYF TRBJ2-7 TRBD1 TRBV4-1 -
TGTGCCAGCAATCAGCAGAACACCGGGGAGCTGTTTTTT CASNQQNTGELFF TRBJ2-2 - TRBV2 -
TGTGCCAGCACTCTACCTTCGGGAAGCACAGATACGCAGTATTTT CASTLPSGSTDTQYF TRBJ2-3 - TRBV6-2/TRBV6-3 -